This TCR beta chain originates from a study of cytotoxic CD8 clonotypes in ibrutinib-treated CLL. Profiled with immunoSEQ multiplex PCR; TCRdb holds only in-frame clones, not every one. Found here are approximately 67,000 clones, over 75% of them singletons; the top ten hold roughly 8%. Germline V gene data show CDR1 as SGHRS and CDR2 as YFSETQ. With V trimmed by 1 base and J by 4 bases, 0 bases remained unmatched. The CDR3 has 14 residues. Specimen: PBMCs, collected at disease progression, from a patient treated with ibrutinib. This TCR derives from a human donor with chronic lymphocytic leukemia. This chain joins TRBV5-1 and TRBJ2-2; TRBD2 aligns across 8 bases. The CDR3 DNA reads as TGCGCCAGCAGCTTGACTAGCGGCACCGGGGAGCTGTTTTTT. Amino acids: CASSLTSGTGELFF.